Sequencing of this T cell receptor beta chain was carried out in a study of regulatory T cells in long-lasting Graves disease. About the study: Antithyroid drugs had been given to newly diagnosed Graves' patients for under 3 months.

Library construction for TCR beta used iRepertoire HTBI primers and Arm-PCR of CDR3 regions. TCRdb redid the calling of the multiplex PCR reads with MiXCR, one entry per CDR3 protein. Of around 420,000 distinct CDR3 sequences listed, over 14% are singletons. Time point denoted: newly diagnosed GD, antithyroid drugs for less than 3 months. TCR sequences were obtained from RNA taken from PBMCs. This CDR3 has 12 residues. The V gene lost 2 bases and the J gene lost 6 bases, with 9 bases spanning the gap. Looked up from germline, CDR1 is SGHKS and CDR2 is YYEKEE (reference sequence). This same sample was also part of a study on T cells in Graves' hyperthyroidism and ophthalmopathy.

The genes are TRBV5-5 and TRBJ2-7; perhaps TRBD1 as D (6 bases). The starting material was peripheral blood mononuclear cells (PBMCs), obtained at new diagnosis, from a patient treated with antithyroid drugs. The TCR sequence derives from a woman in her thirties or forties with Graves disease. In DNA form, the CDR3 reads TGTGCCAGCAGCTTAGGGGGTACCGAGCAGTACTTC. This gives the protein CASSLGGTEQYF.